The entry below gives a single TCR beta chain sequence along with its context. TCRdb re-called the 5' RACE reads through MiXCR, storing one row per CDR3 protein. This sample carries roughly 250,000 distinct CDR3 sequences, 8.6% of them seen once, and the ten largest clones take around 6.8%. This record comes from a study of CD8 T cells in ankylosing spondylitis. The sample comprised blood, either unsorted or a sorted T cell fraction (not recorded which). The clonotype comes from a male donor with ankylosing spondylitis or in good health (not recorded which).

The CDR3 nucleotides are TGTGCCAGCAGCTTGGACGCGGGGGGGAACTACAATGAGCAGTTCTTC. This encodes CASSLDAGGNYNEQFF. The genes are TRBV5-6 and TRBJ2-1; 9 bases fit TRBD2. Germline CDR1 reads SGHDT; CDR2 reads YYEEEE. Trimming at V came to 0 bases and at J to 3 bases, leaving 4 bases not matched to a gene. The CDR3 totals 16 residues.